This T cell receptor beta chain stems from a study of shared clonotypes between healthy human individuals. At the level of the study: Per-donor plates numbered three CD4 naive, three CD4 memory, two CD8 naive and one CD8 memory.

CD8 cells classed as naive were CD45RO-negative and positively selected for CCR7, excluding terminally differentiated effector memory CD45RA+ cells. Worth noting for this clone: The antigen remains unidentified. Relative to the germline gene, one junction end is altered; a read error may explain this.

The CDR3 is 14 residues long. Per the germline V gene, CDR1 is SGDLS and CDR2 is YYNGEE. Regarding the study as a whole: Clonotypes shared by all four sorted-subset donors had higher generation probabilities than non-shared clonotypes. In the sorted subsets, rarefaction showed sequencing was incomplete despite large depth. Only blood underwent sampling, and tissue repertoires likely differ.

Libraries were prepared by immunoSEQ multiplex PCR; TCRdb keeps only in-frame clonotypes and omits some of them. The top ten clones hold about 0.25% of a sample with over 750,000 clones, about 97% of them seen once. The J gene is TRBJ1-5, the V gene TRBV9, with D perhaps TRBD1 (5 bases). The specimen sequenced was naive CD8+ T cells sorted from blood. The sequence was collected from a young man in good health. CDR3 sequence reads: CASSPDSSYQPQHF. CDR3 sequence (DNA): TGTGCCAGCAGTCCAGACAGTAGCTATCAGCCCCAGCATTTT. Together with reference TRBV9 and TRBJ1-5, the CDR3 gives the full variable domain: DSGVTQTPKHLITATGQRVTLRCSPRSGDLSVYWYQQSLDQGLQFLIQYYNGEERAKGNILERFSAQQFPDLHSELNLSSLELGDSALYFCASSPDSSYQPQHFGDGTRLSIL.